A selection of T cell receptor beta chains follows, all from one sample in a study of shared T cell receptors in the human thymus. The protocol was immunoSEQ multiplex PCR, while the TCRdb copy is restricted to in-frame clones and leaves out a portion. The sample consists of hundreds of thousands of clones, around 87% of them appearing once. The data also belong to a second study, concerning human thymus T cells.

Sequencing was carried out using thymocytes. The receptors stem from a boy less than two years old with a congenital heart defect. Each CDR3 is given with its conserved first and last residue. A D gene is named only where the DNA matches it firmly. Clone size is shown for a subset of rows, as once, few, many or a class of expanded clone.

CDR3 protein: CASSLPGQGAGEQYF
CDR3 DNA: TGTGCCAGCAGTCTCCCGGGACAGGGGGCAGGCGAGCAGTACTTC
clone size: -
V gene: TRBV27
D gene: TRBD1
J gene: TRBJ2-7

CDR3 protein: CASTQRARWDNEQFF
CDR3 DNA: TGTGCCAGCACCCAGAGGGCTAGGTGGGACAATGAGCAGTTCTTC
clone size: -
V gene: TRBV5-6
D gene: -
J gene: TRBJ2-1

CDR3 protein: CASSGNRGQEQYF
CDR3 DNA: TGTGCCAGCAGCGGAAACAGGGGGCAGGAACAGTATTTT
clone size: -
V gene: TRBV9
D gene: TRBD1
J gene: TRBJ2-3

CDR3 protein: CASSKDRGRGGNTIYF
CDR3 DNA: TGTGCCAGCAGCAAGGACAGGGGGCGAGGCGGAAACACCATATATTTT
clone size: few
V gene: TRBV14
D gene: TRBD1
J gene: TRBJ1-3

CDR3 protein: CASSLGELHREGNTEAFF
CDR3 DNA: TGTGCCAGCAGCTTAGGAGAGTTGCACCGCGAGGGGAACACTGAAGCTTTCTTT
clone size: -
V gene: TRBV7-2
D gene: -
J gene: TRBJ1-1

CDR3 protein: CASSQDSYPSGTEAFF
CDR3 DNA: TGTGCCAGCAGCCAAGATTCCTACCCATCGGGAACTGAAGCTTTCTTT
clone size: -
V gene: TRBV14
D gene: -
J gene: TRBJ1-1

CDR3 protein: CASSQATRQGGPRDREKLFF
CDR3 DNA: TGTGCCAGCAGCCAAGCGACCAGACAGGGTGGGCCCCGTGATCGTGAAAAACTGTTTTTT
clone size: -
V gene: TRBV14
D gene: TRBD1
J gene: TRBJ1-4

CDR3 protein: CSARLIRGAFF
CDR3 DNA: TGCAGTGCCCGCTTGATCCGCGGCGCTTTCTTT
clone size: -
V gene: TRBV20-1
D gene: -
J gene: TRBJ1-1

CDR3 protein: CASSAGRGKGAHNEQYF
CDR3 DNA: TGTGCCAGCTCAGCTGGCCGGGGAAAGGGGGCGCATAACGAGCAGTACTTC
clone size: -
V gene: TRBV18
D gene: TRBD1
J gene: TRBJ2-7

CDR3 protein: CATSRVGLVPLPYNEQFF
CDR3 DNA: TGTGCCACCAGCAGAGTCGGACTAGTTCCCCTGCCTTACAATGAGCAGTTCTTC
clone size: -
V gene: TRBV15
D gene: TRBD2
J gene: TRBJ2-1

CDR3 protein: CATTAAGIYGYTF
CDR3 DNA: TGTGCCACCACCGCGGCAGGGATCTATGGCTACACCTTC
clone size: -
V gene: TRBV2
D gene: -
J gene: TRBJ1-2

CDR3 protein: CASTLWTVSYEQYF
CDR3 DNA: TGTGCCAGCACGCTTTGGACAGTAAGCTACGAGCAGTACTTC
clone size: -
V gene: TRBV5-5
D gene: -
J gene: TRBJ2-7

CDR3 protein: CASSMLPGQGYNEQFF
CDR3 DNA: TGTGCCAGTAGTATGCTTCCGGGACAGGGGTACAATGAGCAGTTCTTC
clone size: few
V gene: TRBV19
D gene: TRBD1
J gene: TRBJ2-1

CDR3 protein: CSVQGGSYNEQFF
CDR3 DNA: TGCAGCGTACAGGGGGGCTCCTACAATGAGCAGTTCTTC
clone size: once
V gene: TRBV29-1
D gene: TRBD1
J gene: TRBJ2-1

CDR3 protein: CASSLKGRPGTDTQYF
CDR3 DNA: TGTGCCAGCAGCCTCAAGGGGCGTCCTGGCACAGATACGCAGTATTTT
clone size: -
V gene: TRBV7-6
D gene: -
J gene: TRBJ2-3

CDR3 protein: CASSLGQGGDNEQFF
CDR3 DNA: TGTGCCAGCAGCCTAGGACAGGGGGGGGACAATGAGCAGTTCTTC
clone size: -
V gene: TRBV27
D gene: TRBD1
J gene: TRBJ2-1

CDR3 protein: CASSLAGDSLEDTQYF
CDR3 DNA: TGCGCCAGCAGCTTGGCCGGGGACAGTTTGGAAGATACGCAGTATTTT
clone size: -
V gene: TRBV5-1
D gene: TRBD1
J gene: TRBJ2-3

CDR3 protein: CASSLDTVAGGYNEQFF
CDR3 DNA: TGTGCCAGCAGCTTAGATACGGTAGCGGGGGGCTACAATGAGCAGTTCTTC
clone size: -
V gene: TRBV7-9
D gene: TRBD2
J gene: TRBJ2-1

CDR3 protein: CAGQGMDQPQHF
CDR3 DNA: TGTGCGGGACAGGGGATGGATCAGCCCCAGCATTTT
clone size: -
V gene: TRBV28
D gene: TRBD1
J gene: TRBJ1-5

CDR3 protein: CASSPPPSEGGALETQYF
CDR3 DNA: TGTGCCAGCAGTCCCCCTCCGTCCGAAGGGGGCGCGTTGGAGACCCAGTACTTC
clone size: few
V gene: TRBV27
D gene: TRBD1
J gene: TRBJ2-5